The present T cell receptor (beta chain) was sequenced within a study of early T cells in non-severe SARS-CoV-2 infection (dated by TCRdb to 2020 to 2022). Looking at the study overall: Because TCR sequencing was done on bulk RNA from unsorted whole blood, the alpha and beta chains could not be paired. Results the study describes overall, beyond this receptor: VDJdb matching was skewed toward anti-spike CD8 responses, so virus-specific expansions were likely underestimated and private and CD4 specificities were missed.

At least ten counts were recorded for this clonotype. Its recognized antigen is unknown. No per-base quality is available; no much larger clone lies one base away. A case-control design nested within a healthcare worker cohort in London, UK, was used, with weekly nasopharyngeal swab PCR tests and blood sampling performed. Healthcare workers were enrolled in the week of the UK lockdown, from 23 to 31 March 2020, and were followed every week for up to roughly 16 weeks. Trimming takes 6 bases from V and 4 bases from J, and the germline ends sit 18 bases apart. The CDR3 sequence holds 16 residues, the cysteine and phenylalanine included. Only the CDR3 DNA is retained, 48 bases long and in frame from the first base. The library was produced with 5' RACE. Sequenced using a NextSeq 500. Unique molecular identifiers were attached to individual cDNA molecules in the TCR library protocol so that sequencing error and PCR bias could be corrected. Both TCR alpha and beta chains were sequenced, and tight co-correlation was observed between alpha and beta sequence abundances in each sample. The authors' analysis ran thus. V gene, J gene and CDR3 annotation of TCR sequences was performed with Decombinator V4. Expanded TCRs were defined as changing significantly between any two time points under a Poisson model with p below 0.0001. Abundances of TCRs were expressed as counts per million after normalisation to the total number of TCRs sequenced in each sample. TRAV1-2 paired with TRAJ12, TRAJ20 or TRAJ33 defined MAIT TCRs, while TRAV10 paired with TRAJ18 defined iNKT TCRs. VDJdb, accessed on 1 November 2021, was searched for TCRs annotated for CMV, EBV and SARS-CoV-2, and TCRs annotated for more than one antigen were excluded. TCRdb reran the public reads through fastp at Q25 and MiXCR, keeping productive beta chains. All rows with the same CDR3 protein become a single entry with the most common DNA and genes. Here the V and J calls rest on TCRdb's processing, not on the authors' analysis. The sample table lists 65,000 to 85,000 distinct CDR3 sequences, 11% of them with a count of one. In total, the top ten clones hold roughly 3.8% of the sample.

The origin of this receptor is an adult who was a healthcare worker with PCR-confirmed SARS-CoV-2 infection or an uninfected control (not recorded which). The sequence joins TRBV12-3 or TRBV12-4 to TRBJ2-2; no D gene call is confident. The specimen was whole blood. The nucleotide sequence reads TGTGCCAGCAGAACTGGCGGTCGCGGCCTCACCGGGGAGCTGTTTTTT. Its protein is CASRTGGRGLTGELFF.